This note documents a single TCR beta chain sequence. The antigen is not known. The sample belongs to a study of shared clonotypes between healthy human individuals. The table came from immunoSEQ multiplex PCR; TCRdb's copy has only in-frame clones and leaves some out. The table shows more than 1.2 million clones, with around 98.5% occurring only once. Overall study findings and caveats: Exclusively blood specimens were collected; tissue repertoires likely differ.

This sequence was found in a man aged 25-45 years in good health. The sequenced material came from naive CD4+ T cells sorted from blood. The subset is: CD45RA+ positively selected.

The CDR3 DNA is TGTGCCAGCAGTTTAGACAGGAGAGAAAAACTGTTTTTT. This translates into CASSLDRREKLFF. V usage is TRBV28 and J usage is TRBJ1-4, with D possibly matching TRBD1 (6 bases). Germline V gene data show CDR1 as MDHEN and CDR2 as SYDVKM. V was shortened by 2 bases and J by 8 bases, with 9 bases between the two germline ends. The CDR3 is made up of 13 amino acids.